The rows below give T cell receptor beta chains drawn from one sample of a study of early T cells in non-severe SARS-CoV-2 infection. TCRdb re-called the 5' RACE reads with MiXCR, one entry per CDR3 protein. Of 25,000 to 30,000 distinct CDR3 sequences listed, 5.3% were seen once; the top ten hold 4% to 5.5%. Sequencing was done on a sample of whole blood. The receptors derive from an adult who was a healthcare worker with PCR-confirmed SARS-CoV-2 infection or an uninfected control (not recorded which). The CDR3 runs from the conserved cysteine through the conserved F or W. A D gene is named only where the DNA matches it firmly. Some rows mark clone size as missing; the rest say once, few, many or name a class of expanded clone.

V: TRBV5-1; D: TRBD2; size: many; J: TRBJ2-7; CDR3: CASSFGTSGGYEQYF; DNA: TGCGCCAGCAGTTTTGGGACTAGCGGGGGCTACGAGCAGTACTTC
V: TRBV5-1; D: NA; size: many; J: TRBJ2-6; CDR3: CASSTDGLPSGANVLTF; DNA: TGCGCCAGCAGCACGGACGGTCTCCCCTCTGGGGCCAACGTCCTGACTTTC
V: TRBV24-1; D: NA; size: many; J: TRBJ2-1; CDR3: CATSDRLDYNEQFF; DNA: TGTGCCACCAGTGATCGACTGGACTACAATGAGCAGTTCTTC
V: TRBV3-1; D: NA; size: many; J: TRBJ1-3; CDR3: CASSQDGTGNTIYF; DNA: TGTGCCAGCAGCCAAGATGGAACAGGAAACACCATATATTTT
V: TRBV11-3; D: TRBD1; size: NA; J: TRBJ2-2; CDR3: CASSGFRTGGFDTGELFF; DNA: TGTGCCAGCAGCGGGTTTCGGACAGGGGGCTTCGACACCGGGGAGCTGTTTTTT
V: TRBV5-4; D: TRBD1; size: many; J: TRBJ2-7; CDR3: CASSLEQGAAYEQYF; DNA: TGTGCCAGCAGCTTGGAACAGGGGGCGGCCTACGAGCAGTACTTC
V: TRBV5-5; D: NA; size: many; J: TRBJ1-4; CDR3: CASSLEGQDEKLFF; DNA: TGTGCCAGCAGCTTGGAAGGACAAGATGAAAAACTGTTTTTT
V: TRBV20-1; D: NA; size: few; J: TRBJ2-5; CDR3: CSAKPRNLEWTQYF; DNA: TGCAGTGCTAAGCCGAGGAACCTAGAGTGGACCCAGTACTTC
V: TRBV20-1; D: NA; size: few; J: TRBJ2-3; CDR3: CSARPLGGSTDTQYF; DNA: TGCAGTGCTCGTCCTTTAGGCGGGAGCACAGATACGCAGTATTTT
V: TRBV12-3/TRBV12-4; D: TRBD1; size: many; J: TRBJ1-5; CDR3: CASSRQGSGQPQHF; DNA: TGTGCCAGCAGTCGACAGGGGTCCGGTCAGCCCCAGCATTTT
V: TRBV6-2/TRBV6-3; D: NA; size: few; J: TRBJ2-7; CDR3: CASRHKDGPYEQYF; DNA: TGTGCCAGCCGCCATAAGGACGGCCCCTACGAGCAGTACTTC
V: TRBV9; D: TRBD2; size: NA; J: TRBJ2-1; CDR3: CASSPRRSLAGGISYNEQFF; DNA: TGTGCCAGCAGCCCACGAAGGAGTCTAGCGGGAGGGATCTCCTACAATGAGCAGTTCTTC
V: TRBV7-2; D: TRBD2; size: many; J: TRBJ2-3; CDR3: CASSRAAGGTDTQYF; DNA: TGTGCCAGCAGCCGCGCAGCGGGGGGGACAGATACGCAGTATTTT
V: TRBV21-1; D: NA; size: NA; J: TRBJ2-1; CDR3: CASSPWGLAGCYEQFF; DNA: TGTGCCAGCAGCCCGTGGGGACTAGCGGGATGCTACGAGCAGTTCTTC
V: TRBV4-2; D: NA; size: many; J: TRBJ1-1; CDR3: CASSQGDEVMNTEAFF; DNA: TGTGCCAGCAGCCAAGGTGACGAGGTAATGAACACTGAAGCTTTCTTT
V: TRBV24-1; D: TRBD1; size: many; J: TRBJ1-1; CDR3: CATSSGGGTEAFF; DNA: TGTGCCACCAGTTCAGGGGGAGGCACTGAAGCTTTCTTT
V: TRBV28; D: NA; size: many; J: TRBJ2-7; CDR3: CASALRPASSYEQYF; DNA: TGTGCCAGCGCCCTCCGCCCTGCGAGCTCCTACGAGCAGTACTTC
V: TRBV5-1; D: TRBD2; size: many; J: TRBJ2-7; CDR3: CASRFSSGSYEQYF; DNA: TGCGCCAGCAGGTTTTCTAGCGGGAGTTACGAGCAGTACTTC
V: TRBV19; D: TRBD1; size: few; J: TRBJ1-4; CDR3: CASSTGQPNEKLFF; DNA: TGTGCCAGTAGTACGGGACAGCCTAATGAAAAACTGTTTTTT
V: TRBV7-9; D: NA; size: many; J: TRBJ1-1; CDR3: CASSLIPRENTEAFF; DNA: TGTGCCAGCAGCTTAATTCCCAGGGAAAACACTGAAGCTTTCTTT
V: TRBV20-1; D: TRBD2; size: few; J: TRBJ2-1; CDR3: CSARKTSGINEQFF; DNA: TGCAGTGCTAGAAAGACTAGCGGGATCAATGAGCAGTTCTTC
V: TRBV11-2; D: TRBD2; size: few; J: TRBJ2-1; CDR3: CASSLAGGTLNNEQFF; DNA: TGTGCCAGCAGCTTAGCGGGGGGGACACTAAACAATGAGCAGTTCTTC
V: TRBV4-1; D: NA; size: NA; J: TRBJ1-4; CDR3: CASSLGPGFGNEKLFF; DNA: TGCGCCAGCAGCCTTGGCCCAGGGTTTGGTAATGAAAAACTGTTTTTT
V: TRBV27; D: TRBD2; size: many; J: TRBJ2-1; CDR3: CASSPGGYNEQFF; DNA: TGTGCCAGCAGTCCGGGAGGCTACAATGAGCAGTTCTTC
V: TRBV28; D: TRBD1; size: many; J: TRBJ2-1; CDR3: CASSYAAGGNEQFF; DNA: TGTGCCAGCAGTTATGCGGCAGGGGGCAATGAGCAGTTCTTC
V: TRBV29-1; D: TRBD1; size: many; J: TRBJ2-5; CDR3: CSVAGGTGSVETQYF; DNA: TGCAGCGTTGCAGGGGGTACAGGGTCCGTAGAGACCCAGTACTTC
V: TRBV28; D: NA; size: few; J: TRBJ1-4; CDR3: CASSLARVATNEKLFF; DNA: TGTGCCAGCAGTTTAGCCAGGGTTGCAACTAATGAAAAACTGTTTTTT
V: TRBV10-3; D: NA; size: many; J: TRBJ2-7; CDR3: CAIMGGYEQYF; DNA: TGTGCCATCATGGGGGGCTACGAGCAGTACTTC
V: TRBV20-1; D: NA; size: many; J: TRBJ2-1; CDR3: CSARAVWDEQFF; DNA: TGCAGTGCTAGAGCGGTATGGGATGAGCAGTTCTTC
V: TRBV6-2/TRBV6-3; D: NA; size: many; J: TRBJ2-7; CDR3: CASTPWQSSYEQYF; DNA: TGTGCCAGCACCCCGTGGCAAAGCTCCTACGAGCAGTACTTC
V: TRBV28; D: NA; size: many; J: TRBJ2-3; CDR3: CASSPLAGSYTDTQYF; DNA: TGTGCCAGCAGTCCGCTAGCCGGGAGCTACACAGATACGCAGTATTTT
V: TRBV19; D: NA; size: few; J: TRBJ2-3; CDR3: CASRQANPTDTQYF; DNA: TGTGCCAGTAGGCAAGCTAACCCTACAGATACGCAGTATTTT
V: TRBV3-1; D: TRBD2; size: many; J: TRBJ2-7; CDR3: CASSPLAGVGHEQYF; DNA: TGTGCCAGCAGCCCCCTAGCGGGAGTAGGCCACGAGCAGTACTTC
V: TRBV12-3/TRBV12-4; D: NA; size: many; J: TRBJ2-2; CDR3: CASSWTEGNTGELFF; DNA: TGTGCCAGCAGTTGGACCGAGGGTAACACCGGGGAGCTGTTTTTT
V: TRBV7-9; D: NA; size: few; J: TRBJ1-6; CDR3: CASSSIDNSPLHF; DNA: TGTGCCAGCAGCTCGATAGATAATTCACCCCTCCACTTT
V: TRBV4-2; D: NA; size: many; J: TRBJ1-5; CDR3: CASSQSLTSGNQPQHF; DNA: TGTGCCAGCAGCCAAAGCCTCACCAGCGGCAATCAGCCCCAGCATTTT
V: TRBV20-1; D: TRBD2; size: many; J: TRBJ2-3; CDR3: CSARATSGIMGTQYF; DNA: TGCAGTGCGAGGGCGACTAGCGGGATAATGGGTACGCAGTATTTT
V: TRBV28; D: NA; size: many; J: TRBJ1-2; CDR3: CASSLSNYGYTF; DNA: TGTGCCAGCAGTTTAAGTAACTATGGCTACACCTTC
V: TRBV29-1; D: NA; size: many; J: TRBJ2-5; CDR3: CSGVTWPQETQYF; DNA: TGCAGCGGGGTCACCTGGCCACAAGAGACCCAGTACTTC
V: TRBV12-3/TRBV12-4; D: NA; size: many; J: TRBJ1-5; CDR3: CASSLAHDTSYSNQPQHF; DNA: TGTGCCAGCAGTTTAGCCCACGACACCAGCTATAGCAATCAGCCCCAGCATTTT
V: TRBV28; D: NA; size: many; J: TRBJ1-1; CDR3: CASSLSDGPEAFF; DNA: TGTGCCAGCAGTTTATCGGACGGACCTGAAGCTTTCTTT
V: TRBV20-1; D: TRBD2; size: many; J: TRBJ2-1; CDR3: CSARESGRERNEQFF; DNA: TGCAGTGCTAGAGAAAGCGGGAGGGAGAGGAATGAGCAGTTCTTC
V: TRBV28; D: TRBD1; size: few; J: TRBJ1-1; CDR3: CASSPRDRGFRNTEAFF; DNA: TGTGCCAGCAGTCCCCGGGACAGGGGTTTCAGGAACACTGAAGCTTTCTTT
V: TRBV10-3; D: TRBD2; size: many; J: TRBJ2-7; CDR3: CAASTGGTEQYF; DNA: TGTGCCGCCTCGACGGGAGGTACCGAGCAGTACTTC
V: TRBV5-1; D: TRBD1; size: many; J: TRBJ1-1; CDR3: CASSPRTGAYAFF; DNA: TGCGCCAGCAGCCCGCGGACAGGGGCTTATGCTTTCTTT
V: TRBV5-5; D: NA; size: few; J: TRBJ2-7; CDR3: CASSLYAGPGEQYF; DNA: TGTGCCAGCAGCCTATACGCGGGACCAGGCGAGCAGTACTTC
V: TRBV7-2; D: NA; size: few; J: TRBJ2-3; CDR3: CASSLVGGVLDSGTDTQYF; DNA: TGTGCCAGCAGCTTAGTAGGAGGGGTCCTGGATTCTGGCACAGATACGCAGTATTTT